Shown below are 32 T cell receptor beta chains from a single sample sequenced in a study of blood T cell repertoires in COVID-19. Clones were sequenced by immunoSEQ multiplex PCR, and TCRdb holds only the in-frame ones, with some missing. The table has approximately 280,000 clones, roughly 90% seen once; the top ten hold 12%. Specimen: peripheral blood. The receptor set was obtained from a woman aged 55 to 70 with acute or convalescent COVID-19.

This chain uses TRBV4-3 with TRBJ2-7; D is uncertain. V shed 3 bases and J shed 3 bases, with 15 bases lying between them. The CDR3 has 15 amino acids. Germline assignment: CDR1 LGHNA and CDR2 YSLEER. The CDR3 DNA follows: TGCGCCAGCAGCCACTCGAGGTCCCGGGTCTACGAGCAGTACTTC. Amino acids: CASSHSRSRVYEQYF.

The genes are TRBV28 and TRBJ2-1, with TRBD2 identical over 7 bases. The CDR3 runs to 14 residues. With 3 bases clipped from V and 8 bases from J, the junction kept 7 bases outside the gene matches. Germline V gene data show CDR1 as MDHEN and CDR2 as SYDVKM. The CDR3 DNA reads TGTGCCAGCAGTTTTGCGGGGAGGGAGGATGAGCAGTTCTTC. Translation: CASSFAGREDEQFF.

The rearrangement uses TRBV7-9 and TRBJ2-1, with 11 bases fitting TRBD2. This CDR3 contains 16 residues. Germline V CDR1 and CDR2: SEHNR, FQNEAQ (reference sequence). V lost 6 bases, J lost 3 bases, and 7 bases stayed unmatched. The CDR3: CASSLYSGGVYNEQFF. The CDR3 nucleotides are TGTGCCAGCAGTCTTTATAGCGGGGGGGTCTACAATGAGCAGTTCTTC. The whole variable domain, filled in from reference TRBV7-9 and TRBJ2-1, reads DTGVSQNPRHKITKRGQNVTFRCDPISEHNRLYWYRQTLGQGPEFLTYFQNEAQLEKSRLLSDRFSAERPKGSFSTLEIQRTEQGDSAMYLCASSLYSGGVYNEQFFGPGTRLTVL.

This clone has just one count. The chain carries TRBV11-2 and TRBJ1-4; D uncertain. CDR3 size: 14 residues. The germline V and J ends were trimmed by 5 bases and 0 bases, with 7 bases remaining between them. CDR1 and CDR2 (germline): SGHAT, FQNNGV. CDR3 protein: CASSPFATNEKLFF. The CDR3 DNA reads as TGTGCCAGCAGCCCCTTTGCAACTAATGAAAAACTGTTTTTT.

This clone was recorded a few times. V and J are TRBV7-2 and TRBJ1-1; no clear D. This CDR3 comprises 13 residues. Looked up from germline, CDR1 is SGHTA and CDR2 is FQGNSA. V was shortened by 6 bases and J by 1 base, with 9 bases between the two germline ends. CDR3 amino acids: CASSSRWNTEAFF. Written as DNA, the CDR3 is TGTGCCAGCAGTTCTAGGTGGAACACTGAAGCTTTCTTT.

The CDR3 bases are TGTGCCAGCAGTTTTACTAGCGGGAGAAATAATGAGCAGTTCTTC. It codes for CASSFTSGRNNEQFF. V gene TRBV28 combines with J gene TRBJ2-1, with TRBD2 matching 11 bases. The CDR3 covers 15 residues. The junction had 5 bases not matched to a gene; V was cut back by 3 bases and J by 7 bases. Germline loops: CDR1 MDHEN, CDR2 SYDVKM.

The chain couples TRBV28 to TRBJ1-5; TRBD1 is a possible D gene (6 bases). The V end lost 2 bases, the J end lost 9 bases, and 17 bases lay between the germline ends. This CDR3 comprises 15 residues. The V gene's germline CDR1 is MDHEN and CDR2 SYDVKM. The CDR3 sequence is CASSLDPMGRGPQHF. The CDR3 DNA is TGTGCCAGCAGTTTAGACCCAATGGGCAGGGGGCCCCAGCATTTT.

The count of this clone is one. This chain joins TRBV4-3 and TRBJ2-7; D is ambiguous. The length of the CDR3 is 15 residues. Deletions cut 1 base from V and 0 bases from J, with 10 bases between. Germline CDR1 reads LGHNA; CDR2 reads YSLEER. The CDR3, as DNA: TGCGCCAGCAGCCAAGTAGCAGCCAGCTCCTACGAGCAGTACTTC. This codes for CASSQVAASSYEQYF.

The chain employs TRBV15 and TRBJ2-7, with D unclear. The ends were cut back, 0 bases at V and 4 bases at J, with 7 bases in the middle. The germline V gene encodes CDR1 LNHNV and CDR2 YYDKDF (reference sequence). The CDR3 runs 13 residues. As DNA, the CDR3 is TGTGCCACCAGCAGAGATGTCGGGTACGAGCAGTACTTC. It yields the protein CATSRDVGYEQYF.

The chain joins TRBV28 to TRBJ2-5; D is unresolved. The V and J ends lost 6 bases and 5 bases respectively, with 13 bases between them. Germline CDR1 reads MDHEN; CDR2 reads SYDVKM. CDR3 size: 13 residues. CDR3 DNA sequence: TGTGCCAGCAGATCTCTAGATGCGGAGACCCAGTACTTC. Its translation: CASRSLDAETQYF.

The rearrangement links TRBV30 to TRBJ2-5; D is possibly TRBD2 (7 bases). V lost 0 bases, J lost 4 bases, and 9 bases lay in between. CDR1 and CDR2 from the germline V gene are GTSNPN and SVGIG (reference sequence). CDR3 length: 13 residues. CDR3 in amino acids: CAWSVRGGETQYF. DNA for the CDR3: TGTGCCTGGAGTGTAAGGGGGGGAGAGACCCAGTACTTC.

This rearrangement joins TRBV3-1 (or the pseudogene TRBV3-2) to TRBJ2-7; 10 bases align to TRBD1. The V gene's germline CDR1 is LGHDT and CDR2 YNNKEL (reference sequence). The ends lost 8 bases at V and 5 bases at J; junction bases unmatched: 15. The CDR3 contains 16 residues. The CDR3 loop reads CASSASGQGRKNEQYF. Written as DNA, the CDR3 is TGTGCCAGCTCGGCGTCGGGACAGGGGAGAAAGAACGAGCAGTACTTC.

As DNA, the CDR3 is TGTGCCACGAGACAGGGTTGGAACTATGGCTACACCTTC. Its protein product is CATRQGWNYGYTF. This chain joins TRBV28 and TRBJ1-2; 7 bases are a match to TRBD1. Trimming at V came to 10 bases and at J to 2 bases, leaving 7 bases not matched to a gene. The length of the CDR3 is 13 residues. Germline lookup yields CDR1 MDHEN and CDR2 SYDVKM.

The gene calls are TRBV19 and TRBJ1-1; tentatively, D is TRBD1 (6 bases). The V gene's germline CDR1 is LNHDA and CDR2 SQIVND (reference sequence). This CDR3 has 14 residues. Trimming removed 6 bases from V and 3 bases from J, with 14 bases in between. CDR3 in amino acids: CASRQGVRDTEAFF. The CDR3 nucleotides are TGTGCCAGTAGACAGGGCGTTCGGGACACTGAAGCTTTCTTT.

In DNA, the CDR3 is TGCGCCAGCAGCCAAGCAGGGGGCGGAAACACCATATATTTT. Encoded protein: CASSQAGGGNTIYF. The chain employs TRBV4-3 and TRBJ1-3; TRBD1 agrees at 8 bases. Trimming removed 1 base from V and 4 bases from J; junction bases left unmatched: 0. The V gene's germline CDR1 is LGHNA and CDR2 YSLEER. This CDR3 has 14 amino acids.

The chain is built from TRBV5-1 and TRBJ1-2; D is unresolved. This CDR3 has 13 amino acids. Germline lookup yields CDR1 SGHRS and CDR2 YFSETQ. Trimming cost V 0 bases and J 10 bases, with 13 bases left between them. CDR3 residues: CASSLEAGGVYTF. The DNA for the CDR3 is TGCGCCAGCAGCTTGGAGGCGGGAGGTGTCTACACCTTC.

This clone was counted a single time. This chain joins TRBV30 and TRBJ1-1; a possible D gene is TRBD1 (5 bases). The CDR3 loop spans 17 amino acids. Trimming removed 5 bases from V and 2 bases from J, with 24 bases in between. Germline V gene data show CDR1 as GTSNPN and CDR2 as SVGIG (reference sequence). CDR3 residues: CAWAGRGVKAANTEAFF. The CDR3 DNA sequence: TGTGCCTGGGCTGGGAGGGGCGTTAAAGCTGCTAACACTGAAGCTTTCTTT.

The chain couples TRBV7-6 to TRBJ1-1; D is undetermined. The ends were cut back, 5 bases at V and 4 bases at J, with 11 bases in the middle. The V gene's germline CDR1 is SGHVS and CDR2 FNYEAQ. The CDR3 contains 13 residues. The CDR3 sequence: CASSQDRGTEAFF. The CDR3 DNA reads as TGTGCCAGCAGCCAAGACCGGGGCACTGAAGCTTTCTTT.

The genes are TRBV28 and TRBJ1-1; 7 nucleotides agree with TRBD1. The CDR3 runs to 13 residues. From germline, CDR1 is MDHEN and CDR2 SYDVKM. The V gene end was trimmed by 7 bases and the J gene end by 9 bases; junction bases not matched to a gene: 11. As DNA, the CDR3 is TGTGCCAGCACCCCCGGGAGACAGGGCAAAGCTTTCTTT. It translates to CASTPGRQGKAFF.

This sequence joins TRBV18 and TRBJ1-1, with D possibly TRBD1 on 5 matching bases. V dropped 8 bases and J dropped 2 bases, with 12 bases sitting between them. Germline V CDR1 and CDR2: KGHSH, LQKENI. The CDR3 consists of 13 residues. The CDR3 nucleotides read TGTGCCAGCGCCCAGGGCCCAAACACTGAAGCTTTCTTT. Residues: CASAQGPNTEAFF.

This clone was seen a few times. V and J are TRBV5-8 and TRBJ1-1, with D unresolved. Per the germline V gene, CDR1 is SGHTS and CDR2 is YDEGEE. Trimming took 2 bases from V and 1 from J, leaving 15 bases between them. The CDR3 sequence is 16 residues long. The CDR3 DNA sequence: TGTGCCAGCAGCTTACCCGGACGACGGGAGAACACTGAAGCTTTCTTT. Translating it yields CASSLPGRRENTEAFF.

This chain joins TRBV15 and TRBJ2-1; 15 bases fit TRBD2. The germline V gene has CDR1 LNHNV and CDR2 YYDKDF (reference sequence). The CDR3 loop spans 16 amino acids. V was clipped by 2 bases and J by 10 bases; unmatched bases: 6. The CDR3 sequence is CATSRPGTSGRKEQFF. The CDR3 DNA reads as TGTGCCACCAGCAGACCCGGGACTAGCGGGAGGAAAGAGCAGTTCTTC.

The gene calls are TRBV21-1 and TRBJ2-1; the D call in the table, TRBD1, was not verified against the DNA. TRBV21-1 is classified as a pseudogene. The CDR3 extends over 17 amino acids. The CDR3 bases are TGTGCCAGCAGCCGGGACAGGTGCGACGGAGGTTACAATGAGCAGTTCTTC. This encodes CASSRDRCDGGYNEQFF.

The chain uses TRBV7-8 and TRBJ1-1; D gene unclear. V was cut by 8 bases and J by 6 bases, with 19 bases left in between. The CDR3 has 14 amino acids. CDR1 is SGHVS and CDR2 is FQNEAQ in the germline V gene. The chain's CDR3 is CASSQDYLKSEAFF. Written as DNA, the CDR3 is TGTGCCAGCTCTCAGGACTATCTCAAGTCTGAAGCTTTCTTT.

This clone was recorded once. The V call is TRBV29-1, the J call TRBJ1-2; the match to TRBD1 covers 9 bases. This CDR3 spans 13 amino acids. Germline V lookup: CDR1 SQVTM, CDR2 ANQGSEA. Trimming at V came to 5 bases and at J to 8 bases, leaving 9 bases not matched to a gene. In DNA, the CDR3 is TGCAGCGTTTTCTTCCGGACAGGGGAAGGCTACACCTTC. Translation: CSVFFRTGEGYTF.

The chain uses TRBV7-9 and TRBJ1-6; 10 bases are a match to TRBD1. CDR1 is SEHNR, CDR2 FQNEAQ, per germline (reference sequence). The junction had 2 bases not matched to a gene; V was cut back by 6 bases and J by 6 bases. This CDR3 region has 14 residues. CDR3 residues: CASRRQGANSPLHF. As DNA, the CDR3 is TGTGCCAGCAGGCGACAGGGGGCTAATTCACCCCTCCACTTT.

V is TRBV27 and J is TRBJ2-1, with TRBD2 matching over 11 bases. Germline V CDR1 and CDR2: MNHEY, SMNVEV (reference sequence). After removal of 5 bases from V and 15 bases from J, the junction contained 6 bases not matched to a gene. This CDR3 is 12 amino acids long. The CDR3 DNA reads as TGTGCCAGCAGTAACACTAGCGGGAGTTGGTTCTTC. Encoded protein: CASSNTSGSWFF.

J is TRBJ2-7 and V is TRBV5-1; 9 bases match TRBD1. The trim removed 4 bases at V and 5 bases at J, leaving 22 bases unmatched. The germline gives CDR1 SGHRS, CDR2 YFSETQ. The length of the CDR3 is 19 residues. This CDR3 is CASSSLSLGPTGGRNEQYF. CDR3 nucleotide sequence: TGCGCCAGCAGCAGCTTATCTCTTGGACCTACAGGGGGCCGTAACGAGCAGTACTTC.

This chain joins TRBV7-6 and TRBJ2-5, with 9 bases fitting TRBD2. With 5 bases clipped from V and 5 bases from J, the junction kept 9 bases outside the gene matches. The CDR3 covers 15 residues. CDR1 and CDR2 (germline): SGHVS, FNYEAQ. The CDR3 here is CASSTGSGSRETQYF. In DNA, the CDR3 is TGTGCCAGCAGCACCGGTAGCGGGAGCAGGGAGACCCAGTACTTC.

This sequence joins TRBV11-2 and TRBJ1-3; D remains unclear. Germline V CDR1 and CDR2: SGHAT, FQNNGV. This CDR3 spans 17 amino acids. V lost 6 bases and J lost 1, with 19 bases in between. This chain's CDR3 is CASSYVGGRGSGNTIYF. CDR3 DNA sequence: TGTGCCAGCAGTTACGTTGGTGGTAGAGGGTCTGGAAACACCATATATTTT.

This rearrangement joins TRBV9 to TRBJ2-1; D might be TRBD2 (6 bases). Trimming left V 2 bases short and J 4 bases short, with 7 bases between. This CDR3 spans 13 amino acids. CDR1 is SGDLS, CDR2 YYNGEE, per germline. In DNA, the CDR3 is TGTGCCAGCAGCGTGACTAGTTACAATGAGCAGTTCTTC. Its translation is CASSVTSYNEQFF.

This rearrangement joins TRBV29-1 to TRBJ2-5; a weak D match, TRBD2 (6 bases). The V and J ends lost 1 base and 5 bases respectively, with 14 bases between them. The CDR3 covers 14 residues. From germline, CDR1 is SQVTM and CDR2 ANQGSEA. CDR3 amino acids: CSVEAPREVETQYF. CDR3 coding DNA: TGCAGCGTTGAAGCACCCAGGGAGGTGGAGACCCAGTACTTC.